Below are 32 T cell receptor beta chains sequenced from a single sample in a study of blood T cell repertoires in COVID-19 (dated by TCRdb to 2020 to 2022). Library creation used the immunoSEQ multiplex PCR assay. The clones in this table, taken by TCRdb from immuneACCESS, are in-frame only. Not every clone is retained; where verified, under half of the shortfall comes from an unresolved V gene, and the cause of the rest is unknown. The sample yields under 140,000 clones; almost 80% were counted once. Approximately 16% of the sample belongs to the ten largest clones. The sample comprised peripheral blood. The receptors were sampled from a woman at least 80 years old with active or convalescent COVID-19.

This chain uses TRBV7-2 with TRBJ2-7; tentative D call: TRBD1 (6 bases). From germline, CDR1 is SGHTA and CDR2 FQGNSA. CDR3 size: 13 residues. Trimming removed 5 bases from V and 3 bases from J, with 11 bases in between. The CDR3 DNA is TGTGCCAGCAGCAACCGGGACAACTACGAGCAGTACTTC. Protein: CASSNRDNYEQYF.

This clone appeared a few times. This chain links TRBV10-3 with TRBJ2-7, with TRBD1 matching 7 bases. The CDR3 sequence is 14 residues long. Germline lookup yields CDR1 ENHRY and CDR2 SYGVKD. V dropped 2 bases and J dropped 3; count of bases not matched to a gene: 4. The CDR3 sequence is CAISEKRTGYEQYF. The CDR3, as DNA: TGTGCCATCAGTGAGAAGAGGACAGGCTACGAGCAGTACTTC.

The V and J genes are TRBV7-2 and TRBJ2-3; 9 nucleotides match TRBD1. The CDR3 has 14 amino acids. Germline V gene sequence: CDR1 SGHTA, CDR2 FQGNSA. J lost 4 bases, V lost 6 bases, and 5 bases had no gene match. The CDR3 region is CASSQGQGPDTQYF. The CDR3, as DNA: TGTGCCAGCAGTCAGGGACAGGGTCCAGATACGCAGTATTTT.

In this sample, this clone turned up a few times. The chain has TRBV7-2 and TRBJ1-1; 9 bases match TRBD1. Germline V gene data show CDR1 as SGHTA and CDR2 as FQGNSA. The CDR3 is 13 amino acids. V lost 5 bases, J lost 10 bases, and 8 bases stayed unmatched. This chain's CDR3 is CASSPRPTGGAFF. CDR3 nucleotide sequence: TGTGCCAGCAGCCCCAGGCCGACAGGGGGAGCTTTCTTT.

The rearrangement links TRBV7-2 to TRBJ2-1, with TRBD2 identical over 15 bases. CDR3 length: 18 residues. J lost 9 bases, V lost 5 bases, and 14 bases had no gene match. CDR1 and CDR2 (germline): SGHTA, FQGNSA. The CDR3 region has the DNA TGTGCCAGCAGCCCTCGACTCGGACTAGCGGGAGGGTTGGGTGAGCAGTTCTTC. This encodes CASSPRLGLAGGLGEQFF.

The CDR3 spells CASSLNPRGATGELFF. The CDR3 nucleotides read TGTGCCAGCAGCTTAAACCCCCGAGGAGCTACCGGGGAGCTGTTTTTT. The chain is built from TRBV7-3 and TRBJ2-2; D is ambiguous. CDR1 is SGHTA, CDR2 FQGTGA, per germline. V lost 1 base, J lost 5 bases, and 14 bases lay in between. This CDR3 is built from 16 residues. Based on the CDR3 plus reference TRBV7-3 and TRBJ2-2, the full variable domain is GAGVSQTPSNKVTEKGKYVELRCDPISGHTALYWYRQSLGQGPEFLIYFQGTGAADDSGLPNDRFFAVRPEGSVSTLKIQRTERGDSAVYLCASSLNPRGATGELFFGEGSRLTVL.

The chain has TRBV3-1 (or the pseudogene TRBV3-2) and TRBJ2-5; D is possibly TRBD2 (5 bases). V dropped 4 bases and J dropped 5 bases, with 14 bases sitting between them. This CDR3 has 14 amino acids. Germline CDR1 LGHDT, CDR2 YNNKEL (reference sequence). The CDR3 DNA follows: TGTGCCAGCAGCCCAGTGGCTAGCCCGGAGACCCAGTACTTC. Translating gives CASSPVASPETQYF.

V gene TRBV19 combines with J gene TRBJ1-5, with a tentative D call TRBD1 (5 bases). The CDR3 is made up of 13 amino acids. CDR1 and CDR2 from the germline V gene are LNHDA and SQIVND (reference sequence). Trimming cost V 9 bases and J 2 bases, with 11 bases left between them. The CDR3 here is CASGGTGNQPQHF. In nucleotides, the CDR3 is TGTGCCAGCGGGGGAACGGGCAATCAGCCCCAGCATTTT.

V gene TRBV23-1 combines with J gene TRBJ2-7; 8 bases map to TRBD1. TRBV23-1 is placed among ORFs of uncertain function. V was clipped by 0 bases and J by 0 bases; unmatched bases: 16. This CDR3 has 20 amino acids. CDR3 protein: CASSQSRRQGRFNLSYEQYF. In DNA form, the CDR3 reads TGCGCCAGCAGTCAATCAAGGAGACAGGGGCGCTTCAATCTCTCCTACGAGCAGTACTTC.

Here the CDR3 DNA reads TGTGCCAGCAGCTTGGAGAGGTGGACAGGGGCCAATGAGCAGTTCTTC. It encodes CASSLERWTGANEQFF. The rearrangement uses TRBV5-8 and TRBJ2-1, with 9 bases matching TRBD1. Germline CDR1 is SGHTS and CDR2 is YDEGEE. The ends lost 0 bases at V and 6 bases at J; junction bases unmatched: 7. The CDR3 is made up of 16 amino acids. Full variable domain (remainder filled in from reference TRBV5-8 and TRBJ2-1): EAGVTQSPTHLIKTRGQQATLRCSPISGHTSVYWYQQALGLGLQFLLWYDEGEERNRGNFPPRFSGRQFPNYSSELNVNALELEDSALYLCASSLERWTGANEQFFGPGTRLTVL.

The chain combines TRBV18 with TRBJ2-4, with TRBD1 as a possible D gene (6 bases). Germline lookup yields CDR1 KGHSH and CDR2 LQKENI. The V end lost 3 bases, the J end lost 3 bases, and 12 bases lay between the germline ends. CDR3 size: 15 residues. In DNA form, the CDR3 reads TGTGCCAGCTCACCTCAACAGGGCCTCAAAAACATTCAGTACTTC. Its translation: CASSPQQGLKNIQYF.

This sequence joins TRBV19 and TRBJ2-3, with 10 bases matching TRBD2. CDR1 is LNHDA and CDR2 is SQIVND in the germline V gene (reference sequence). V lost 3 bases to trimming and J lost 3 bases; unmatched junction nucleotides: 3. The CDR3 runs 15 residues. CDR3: CASSILAGVTDTQYF. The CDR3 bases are TGTGCCAGTAGTATCCTAGCGGGAGTAACAGATACGCAGTATTTT.

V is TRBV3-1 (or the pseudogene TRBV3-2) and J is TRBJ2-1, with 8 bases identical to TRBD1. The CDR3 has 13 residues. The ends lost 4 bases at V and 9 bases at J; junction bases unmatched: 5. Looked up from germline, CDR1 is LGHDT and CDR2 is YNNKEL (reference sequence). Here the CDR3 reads CASSPTGVSEQFF. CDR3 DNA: TGTGCCAGCAGCCCGACAGGGGTGAGTGAGCAGTTCTTC.

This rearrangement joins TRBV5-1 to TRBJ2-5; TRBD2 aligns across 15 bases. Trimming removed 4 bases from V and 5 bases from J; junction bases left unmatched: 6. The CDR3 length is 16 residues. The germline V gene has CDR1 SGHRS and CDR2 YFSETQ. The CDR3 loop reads CASSGGLAGGEETQYF. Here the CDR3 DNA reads TGCGCCAGCAGCGGGGGACTAGCGGGAGGTGAGGAGACCCAGTACTTC.

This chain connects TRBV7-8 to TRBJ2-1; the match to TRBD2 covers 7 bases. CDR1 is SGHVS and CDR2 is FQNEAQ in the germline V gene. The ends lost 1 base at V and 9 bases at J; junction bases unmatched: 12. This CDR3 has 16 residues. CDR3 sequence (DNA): TGTGCCAGCAGCTTAGTGGGTCTAGCGGACCTCGGTGAGCAGTTCTTC. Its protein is CASSLVGLADLGEQFF.

DNA of the CDR3: TGTGCCAGCAGCTTAGCCGGGCAGGGGGCGAATGAGCAGTTCTTC. It is translated as CASSLAGQGANEQFF. The chain recombines TRBV13 with TRBJ2-1, with TRBD1 matching 8 bases. Germline values: CDR1 PRHDT, CDR2 FYEKMQ (reference sequence). The CDR3 covers 15 residues. V shed 1 base, J shed 7 bases, and the junction held 6 bases outside the gene matches.

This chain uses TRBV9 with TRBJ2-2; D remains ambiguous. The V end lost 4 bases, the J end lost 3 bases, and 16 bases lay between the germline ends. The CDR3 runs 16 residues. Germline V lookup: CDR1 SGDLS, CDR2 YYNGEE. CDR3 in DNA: TGTGCCAGCAGCCCCCGGGTCGCAACGGACACCGGGGAGCTGTTTTTT. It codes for CASSPRVATDTGELFF.

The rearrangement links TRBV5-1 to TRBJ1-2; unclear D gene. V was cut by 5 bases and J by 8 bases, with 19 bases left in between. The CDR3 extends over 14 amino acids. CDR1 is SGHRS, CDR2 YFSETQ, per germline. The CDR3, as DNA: TGCGCCAGCAGAGCCAACGTAGCCTCGGAGGGCTACACCTTC. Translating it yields CASRANVASEGYTF.

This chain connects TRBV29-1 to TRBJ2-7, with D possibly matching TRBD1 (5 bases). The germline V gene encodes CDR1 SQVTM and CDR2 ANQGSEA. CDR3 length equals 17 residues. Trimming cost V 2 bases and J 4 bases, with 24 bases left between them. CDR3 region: CSVEITPEKGKKYEQYF. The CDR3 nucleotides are TGCAGCGTTGAAATTACCCCAGAAAAGGGGAAGAAATACGAGCAGTACTTC.

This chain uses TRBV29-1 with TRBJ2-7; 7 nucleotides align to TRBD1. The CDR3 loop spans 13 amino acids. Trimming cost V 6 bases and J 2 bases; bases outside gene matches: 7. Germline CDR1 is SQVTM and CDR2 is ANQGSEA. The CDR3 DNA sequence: TGCAGCGTAGAGGGACAGCCACCCTACGAGCAGTACTTC. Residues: CSVEGQPPYEQYF.

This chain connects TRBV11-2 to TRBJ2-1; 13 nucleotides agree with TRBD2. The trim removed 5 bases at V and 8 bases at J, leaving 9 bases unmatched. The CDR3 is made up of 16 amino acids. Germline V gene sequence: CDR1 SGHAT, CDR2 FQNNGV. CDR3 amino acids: CASSRTSGSSLDEQFF. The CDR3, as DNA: TGTGCCAGCAGCCGGACTAGCGGGAGCTCTCTCGATGAGCAGTTCTTC.

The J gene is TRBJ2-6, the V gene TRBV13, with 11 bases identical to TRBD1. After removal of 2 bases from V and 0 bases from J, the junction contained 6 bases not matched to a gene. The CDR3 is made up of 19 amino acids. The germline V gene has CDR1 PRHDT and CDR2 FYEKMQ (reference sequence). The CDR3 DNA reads TGTGCCAGCAGCTTACGGGACAGGGGGTTCCACTCTGGGGCCAACGTCCTGACTTTC. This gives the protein CASSLRDRGFHSGANVLTF. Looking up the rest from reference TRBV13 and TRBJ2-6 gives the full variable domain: AAGVIQSPRHLIKEKRETATLKCYPIPRHDTVYWYQQGPGQDPQFLISFYEKMQSDKGSIPDRFSAQQFSDYHSELNMSSLELGDSALYFCASSLRDRGFHSGANVLTFGAGSRLTVL.

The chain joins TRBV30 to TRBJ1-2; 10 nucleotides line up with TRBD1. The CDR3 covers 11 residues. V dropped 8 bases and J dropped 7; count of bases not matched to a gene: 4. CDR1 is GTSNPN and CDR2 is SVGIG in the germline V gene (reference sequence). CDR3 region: CARGQGIGYTF. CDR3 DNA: TGTGCCCGGGGACAGGGGATTGGCTACACCTTC.

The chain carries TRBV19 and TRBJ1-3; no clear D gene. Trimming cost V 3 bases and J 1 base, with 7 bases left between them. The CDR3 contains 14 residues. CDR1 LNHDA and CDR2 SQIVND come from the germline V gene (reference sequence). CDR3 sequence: CASSIELSGNTIYF. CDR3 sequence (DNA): TGTGCCAGTAGTATCGAGTTATCTGGAAACACCATATATTTT. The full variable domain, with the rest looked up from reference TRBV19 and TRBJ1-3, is DGGITQSPKYLFRKEGQNVTLSCEQNLNHDAMYWYRQDPGQGLRLIYYSQIVNDFQKGDIAEGYSVSREKKESFPLTVTSAQKNPTAFYLCASSIELSGNTIYFGEGSWLTVV.

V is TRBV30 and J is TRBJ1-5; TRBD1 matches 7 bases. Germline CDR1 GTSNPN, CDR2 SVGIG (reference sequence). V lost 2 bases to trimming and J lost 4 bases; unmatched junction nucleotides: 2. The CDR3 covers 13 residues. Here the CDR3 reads CAWSIRGNQPQHF. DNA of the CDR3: TGTGCCTGGAGTATCAGGGGGAATCAGCCCCAGCATTTT.

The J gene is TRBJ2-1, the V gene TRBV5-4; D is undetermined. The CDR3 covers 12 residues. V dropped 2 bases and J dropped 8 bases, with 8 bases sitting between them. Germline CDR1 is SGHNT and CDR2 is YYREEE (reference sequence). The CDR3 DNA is TGTGCCAGCAGCTTTGTCCGGGATGAGCAGTTCTTC. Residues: CASSFVRDEQFF.

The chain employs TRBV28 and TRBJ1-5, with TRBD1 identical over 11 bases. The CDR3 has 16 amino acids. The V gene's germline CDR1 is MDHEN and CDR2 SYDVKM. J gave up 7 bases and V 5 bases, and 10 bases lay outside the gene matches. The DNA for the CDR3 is TGTGCCAGCAGTCCCCCCGGGACAGGGGGTTGGCAGCCCCAGCATTTT. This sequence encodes CASSPPGTGGWQPQHF. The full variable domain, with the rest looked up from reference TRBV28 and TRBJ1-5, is DVKVTQSSRYLVKRTGEKVFLECVQDMDHENMFWYRQDPGLGLRLIYFSYDVKMKEKGDIPEGYSVSREKKERFSLILESASTNQTSMYLCASSPPGTGGWQPQHFGDGTRLSIL.

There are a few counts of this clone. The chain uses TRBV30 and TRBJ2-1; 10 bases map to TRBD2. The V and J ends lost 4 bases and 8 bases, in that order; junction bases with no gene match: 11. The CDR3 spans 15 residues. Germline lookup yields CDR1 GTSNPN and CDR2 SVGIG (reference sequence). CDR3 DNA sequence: TGTGCCTGGACAGCGACTAGCGGGTGGGGGGATGAGCAGTTCTTC. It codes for CAWTATSGWGDEQFF. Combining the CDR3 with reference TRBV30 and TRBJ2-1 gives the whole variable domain SQTIHQWPATLVQPVGSPLSLECTVEGTSNPNLYWYRQAAGRGLQLLFYSVGIGQISSEVPQNLSASRPQDRQFILSSKKLLLSDSGFYLCAWTATSGWGDEQFFGPGTRLTVL.

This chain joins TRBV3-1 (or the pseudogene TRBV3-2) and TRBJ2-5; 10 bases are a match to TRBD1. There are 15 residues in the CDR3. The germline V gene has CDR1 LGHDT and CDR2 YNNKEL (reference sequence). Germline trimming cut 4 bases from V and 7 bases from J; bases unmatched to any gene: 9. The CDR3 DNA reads TGTGCCAGCAGCCTCCGAGGACAGGGGGAAGGGACCCAGTACTTC. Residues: CASSLRGQGEGTQYF.

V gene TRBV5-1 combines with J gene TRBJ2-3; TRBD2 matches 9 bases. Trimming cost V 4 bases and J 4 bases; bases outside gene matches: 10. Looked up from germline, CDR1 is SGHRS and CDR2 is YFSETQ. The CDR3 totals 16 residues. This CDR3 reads CASSKGTSYGADTQYF. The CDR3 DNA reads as TGCGCCAGCAGCAAGGGGACTAGCTATGGCGCAGATACGCAGTATTTT. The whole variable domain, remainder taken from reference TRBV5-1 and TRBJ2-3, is KAGVTQTPRYLIKTRGQQVTLSCSPISGHRSVSWYQQTPGQGLQFLFEYFSETQRNKGNFPGRFSGRQFSNSRSEMNVSTLELGDSALYLCASSKGTSYGADTQYFGPGTRLTVL.

The DNA for the CDR3 is TGTGCCAGCAGCCTAGGAGGGAGCGTAAACACCATATATTTT. Translating it yields CASSLGGSVNTIYF. The V and J genes are TRBV5-4 and TRBJ1-3; D is unresolved. The V end lost 4 bases, the J end lost 6 bases, and 14 bases lay between the germline ends. The CDR3 runs 14 residues. From germline, CDR1 is SGHNT and CDR2 YYREEE (reference sequence).

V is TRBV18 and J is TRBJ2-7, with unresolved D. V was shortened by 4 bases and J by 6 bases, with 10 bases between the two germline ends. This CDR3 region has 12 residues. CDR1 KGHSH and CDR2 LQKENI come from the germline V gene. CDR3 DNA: TGTGCCAGCTCACGCGCCTCGGGCGAGCAGTACTTC. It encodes CASSRASGEQYF.